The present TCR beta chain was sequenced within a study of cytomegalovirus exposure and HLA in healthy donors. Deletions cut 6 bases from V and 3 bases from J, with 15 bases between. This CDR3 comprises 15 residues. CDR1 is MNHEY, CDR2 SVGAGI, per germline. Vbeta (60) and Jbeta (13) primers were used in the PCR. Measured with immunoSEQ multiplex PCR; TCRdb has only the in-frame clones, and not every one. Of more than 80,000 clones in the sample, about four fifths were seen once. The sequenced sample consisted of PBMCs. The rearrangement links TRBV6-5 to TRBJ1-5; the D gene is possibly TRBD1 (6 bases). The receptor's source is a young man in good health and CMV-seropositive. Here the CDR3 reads CASSWDNGPNQPQHF. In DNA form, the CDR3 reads TGTGCCAGCAGCTGGGACAACGGGCCCAATCAGCCCCAGCATTTT.